This TCR beta chain appears in the sequencing data of a study of shared clonotypes between healthy human individuals. The study's findings and limits: In general, naive subsets displayed greater estimated richness than memory subsets did.

Produced via immunoSEQ multiplex PCR; TCRdb's table is partial and in-frame only. Of around 1,000,000 clones listed, 60% to 85% are singletons. CDR1 and CDR2 (germline): SGDLS, YYNGEE. V lost 2 bases to trimming and J lost 5 bases, with 13 bases between them. The CDR3 totals 14 residues. This clone was observed a few times. Its antigen is not identified. V is TRBV9 and J is TRBJ1-1, with D perhaps matching TRBD1 (6 bases). The sample comprised memory CD4+ T cells from PBMCs. The subset denotes: CD45RA-negative fraction. This clonotype was obtained from a man between 18 and 29 years old in good health. Some clones in this sample may be carry-over from other donors' samples. The CDR3 DNA reads as TGTGCCAGCAGCGTTGCACAAGGGGGAACTGAAGCTTTCTTT. Its translation: CASSVAQGGTEAFF.